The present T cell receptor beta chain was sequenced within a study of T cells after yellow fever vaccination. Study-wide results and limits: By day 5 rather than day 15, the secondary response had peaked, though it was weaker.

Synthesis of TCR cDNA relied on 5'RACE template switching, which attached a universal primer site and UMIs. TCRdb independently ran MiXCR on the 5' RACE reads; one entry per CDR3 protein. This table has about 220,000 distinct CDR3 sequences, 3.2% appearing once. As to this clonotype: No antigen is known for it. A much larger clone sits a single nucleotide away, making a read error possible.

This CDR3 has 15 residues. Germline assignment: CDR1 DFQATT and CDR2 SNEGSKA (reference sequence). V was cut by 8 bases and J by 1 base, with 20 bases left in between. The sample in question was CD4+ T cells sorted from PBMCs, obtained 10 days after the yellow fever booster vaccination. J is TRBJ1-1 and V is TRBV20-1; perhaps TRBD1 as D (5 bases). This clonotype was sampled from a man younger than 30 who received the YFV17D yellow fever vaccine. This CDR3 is CSTILLGGTNTEAFF. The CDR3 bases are TGCAGTACCATTTTGTTGGGGGGGACGAACACTGAAGCTTTCTTT.